This T cell receptor beta chain came from a study of blood T cell repertoires in COVID-19. The wider study: Samples taken during acute and convalescent COVID-19 were collected in the United States, Italy and Spain.

Clones were read by immunoSEQ multiplex PCR, and TCRdb kept only the in-frame ones, dropping some. The repertoire holds over 70,000 clones, with 82% as singletons. The receptor was derived from a woman aged 55-69 years with acute or convalescent COVID-19. Sequenced sample: peripheral blood.

The CDR3 bases are TGTGCCAGCAGTTCCAGGACTGCTCATAGCAATCAGCCCCAGCATTTT. This translates into CASSSRTAHSNQPQHF. This rearrangement joins TRBV6-6 to TRBJ1-5; D is ambiguous. Trimming cost V 4 bases and J 0 bases, with 13 bases left between them. The V gene's germline CDR1 is MNHNY and CDR2 SVGAGI (reference sequence). This CDR3 is built from 16 residues.